These 10 T cell receptor beta chains share one sample of origin, sequenced in a study of chemoradiotherapy in HPV16-positive cancers. Sequencing was performed with immunoSEQ multiplex PCR; in TCRdb, only in-frame clones are kept and a portion is missing. The sample has nearly 35,000 clones, about nine tenths seen once. Specimen: blood, collected from a patient who underwent chemoradiotherapy. These receptors originate from a human donor with HPV-associated anogenital cancer.

The rearrangement links TRBV5-4 to TRBJ2-3; 8 bases align to TRBD2. CDR3 length: 15 amino acids. The V gene's germline CDR1 is SGHNT and CDR2 YYREEE (reference sequence). V lost 2 bases and J lost 2; bases outside the gene matches: 4. This CDR3 is CASSLAGAFTDTQYF. Here the CDR3 DNA reads TGTGCCAGCAGCTTAGCGGGGGCATTCACAGATACGCAGTATTTT.

The gene calls are TRBV29-1 and TRBJ2-1; TRBD1 aligns across 9 bases. With V trimmed by 7 bases and J by 12 bases, 10 bases remained unmatched. Germline V gives CDR1 SQVTM, CDR2 ANQGSEA. The CDR3 sequence is 12 residues long. The CDR3 is CSGGRDRDRQFF. CDR3 DNA sequence: TGCAGCGGTGGGCGGGACAGGGATCGGCAGTTCTTC.

This chain joins TRBV6-1 and TRBJ1-6; tentatively, D is TRBD1 (6 bases). The CDR3 is made up of 16 amino acids. Germline-derived CDR1 and CDR2 are MNHNS and SASEGT. V was shortened by 3 bases and J by 2 bases, with 11 bases between the two germline ends. The CDR3 spells CASSDGRGTYNSPLHF. DNA of the CDR3: TGTGCCAGCAGTGATGGCAGGGGCACCTATAATTCACCCCTCCACTTT.

The chain uses TRBV5-1 and TRBJ2-4; 9 nucleotides match TRBD1. V was clipped by 0 bases and J by 9 bases; unmatched bases: 7. CDR1 and CDR2 from the germline V gene are SGHRS and YFSETQ. CDR3 length: 15 amino acids. The CDR3 sequence: CASSLVPGQGVIQYF. The CDR3 DNA reads TGCGCCAGCAGCTTGGTCCCGGGACAGGGTGTCATTCAGTACTTC.

This clone occurred once. The gene calls are TRBV6-6 and TRBJ2-1; D assignment may be TRBD1 or TRBD2 (5 bases each). The CDR3 length is 16 residues. Trimming stripped 2 bases from V and 2 bases from J, with 13 bases between. Germline CDR1 is MNHNY and CDR2 is SVGAGI (reference sequence). CDR3 sequence (DNA): TGTGCCAGCAGTTACCGGGACCTTACGACCTACAATGAGCAGTTCTTC. Translated, it gives CASSYRDLTTYNEQFF.

This clone was seen only a few times. One end of the junction fails to match germline, which may point to a read error. The chain recombines TRBV9 with TRBJ1-1; no definite D call. Per the germline V gene, CDR1 is SGDLS and CDR2 is YYNGEE. CDR3 size: 9 residues. Written as DNA, the CDR3 is TGTGCCAGCAGCGCGAACAGTAACTTT. Translating gives CASSANSNF. Using reference TRBV9 and TRBJ1-1 for the parts outside the CDR3, the full variable domain is DSGVTQTPKHLITATGQRVTLRCSPRSGDLSVYWYQQSLDQGLQFLIQYYNGEERAKGNILERFSAQQFPDLHSELNLSSLELGDSALYFCASSANSNFGQGTRLTVV.

The rearrangement joins TRBV9 to TRBJ2-5; D tentatively reads TRBD1 or TRBD2 (5 bases each). Trimming took 4 bases from V and 7 from J, leaving 20 bases between them. Germline values: CDR1 SGDLS, CDR2 YYNGEE. The CDR3 contains 15 residues. Written as DNA, the CDR3 is TGTGCCAGCAGCCCTAGTTCTCCGGGGCTAGGGACCCAGTACTTC. Amino acids: CASSPSSPGLGTQYF.

The J gene is TRBJ2-3, the V gene TRBV6-5; 15 bases map to TRBD2. Trimming cost V 0 bases and J 7 bases; bases outside gene matches: 2. This CDR3 contains 16 residues. Germline CDR1 MNHEY, CDR2 SVGAGI. The CDR3 DNA reads TGTGCCAGCAGTTACTCGGGGACTAGCGGGGGGTATACGCAGTATTTT. This sequence encodes CASSYSGTSGGYTQYF.

As DNA, the CDR3 is TGCGCCAGCAGCCAAGTAGGGACAGGGGGCATGAACACTGAAGCTTTCTTT. This sequence encodes CASSQVGTGGMNTEAFF. The chain has TRBV4-1 and TRBJ1-1; TRBD1 agrees at 12 bases. The CDR3 is made up of 17 amino acids. J gave up 0 bases and V 1 base, and 3 bases lay outside the gene matches. Germline V gene lookup returns CDR1 MGHRA and CDR2 YSYEKL.

The CDR3 here is CAWTVGGISGELFF. DNA for the CDR3: TGTGCCTGGACGGTGGGGGGCATTTCCGGGGAGCTGTTTTTT. The chain uses TRBV30 and TRBJ2-2, with D perhaps assigned TRBD1 or TRBD2 (6 bases each). V lost 4 bases and J lost 6, with 15 bases in between. The CDR3 consists of 14 residues. Germline CDR1 is GTSNPN and CDR2 is SVGIG (reference sequence).